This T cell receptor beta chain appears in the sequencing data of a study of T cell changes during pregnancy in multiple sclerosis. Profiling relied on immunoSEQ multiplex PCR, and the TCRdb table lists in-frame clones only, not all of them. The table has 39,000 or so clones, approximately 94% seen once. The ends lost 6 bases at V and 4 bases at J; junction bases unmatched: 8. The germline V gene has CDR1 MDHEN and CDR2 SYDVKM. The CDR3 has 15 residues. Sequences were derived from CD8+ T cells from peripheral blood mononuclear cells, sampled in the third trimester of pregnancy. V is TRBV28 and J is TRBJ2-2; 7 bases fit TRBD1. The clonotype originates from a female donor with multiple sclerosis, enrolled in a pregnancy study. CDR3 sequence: CASRTTGQITGELFF. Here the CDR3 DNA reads TGTGCCAGCAGGACGACGGGACAGATCACCGGGGAGCTGTTTTTT.